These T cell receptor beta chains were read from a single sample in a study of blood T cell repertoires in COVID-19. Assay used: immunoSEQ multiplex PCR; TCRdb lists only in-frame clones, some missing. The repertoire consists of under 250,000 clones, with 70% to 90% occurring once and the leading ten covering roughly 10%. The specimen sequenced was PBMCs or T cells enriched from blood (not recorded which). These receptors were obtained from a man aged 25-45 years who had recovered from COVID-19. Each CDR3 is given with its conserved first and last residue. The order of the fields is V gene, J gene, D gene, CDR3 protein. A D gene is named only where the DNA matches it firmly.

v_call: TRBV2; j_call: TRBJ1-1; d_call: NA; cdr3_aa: CASRRGTEAFF
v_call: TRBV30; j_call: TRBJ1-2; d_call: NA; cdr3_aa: CAWSRLSYGYTF
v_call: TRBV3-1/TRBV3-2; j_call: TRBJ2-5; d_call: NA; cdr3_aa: CASSHPGPPQYF
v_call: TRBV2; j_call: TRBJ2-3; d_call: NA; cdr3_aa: CASSDPTGLSTDTQYF
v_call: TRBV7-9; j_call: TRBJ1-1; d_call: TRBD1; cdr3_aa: CASSTTKTGAGTEAFF
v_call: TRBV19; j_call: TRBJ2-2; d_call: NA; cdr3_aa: CASSRGGISTGELFF
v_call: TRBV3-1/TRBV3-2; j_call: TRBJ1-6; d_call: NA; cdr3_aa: CASSQGTTSPLHF
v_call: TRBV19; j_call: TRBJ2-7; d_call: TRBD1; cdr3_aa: CASSLTGANPSYEQYF
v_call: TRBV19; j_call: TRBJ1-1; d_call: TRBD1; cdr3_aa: CASLYPGQPVGNTEAFF
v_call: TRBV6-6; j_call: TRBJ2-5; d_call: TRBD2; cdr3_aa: CASWVWGGETQYF
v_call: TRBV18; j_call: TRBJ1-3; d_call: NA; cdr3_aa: CASSPSQPNSGNTIYF
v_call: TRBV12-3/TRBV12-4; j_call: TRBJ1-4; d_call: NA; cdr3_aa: CASSLAGVGKLFF
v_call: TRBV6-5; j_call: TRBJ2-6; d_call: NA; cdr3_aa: CASIRTDGANVLTF
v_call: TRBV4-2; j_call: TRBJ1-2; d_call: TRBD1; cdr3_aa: CASALTPGQGPNGYTF
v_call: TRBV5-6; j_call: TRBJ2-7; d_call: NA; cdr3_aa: CASSLLTSRYEQYF
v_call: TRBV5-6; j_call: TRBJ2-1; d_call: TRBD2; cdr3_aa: CASSPSERGEYNEQFF
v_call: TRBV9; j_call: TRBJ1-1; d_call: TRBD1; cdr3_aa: CASSPRTGSNTEAFF
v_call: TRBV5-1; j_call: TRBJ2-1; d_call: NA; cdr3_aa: CASSEQGVEQFF
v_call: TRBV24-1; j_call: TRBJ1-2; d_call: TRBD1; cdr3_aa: CATSDATGLYGYTF
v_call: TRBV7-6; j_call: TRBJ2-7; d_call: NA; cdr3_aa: CASSLDSNPYEQYF
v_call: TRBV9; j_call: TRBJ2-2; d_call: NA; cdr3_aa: CASSVEYGGELFF
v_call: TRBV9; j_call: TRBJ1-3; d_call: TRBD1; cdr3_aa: CASSVTGQGGNTIYF
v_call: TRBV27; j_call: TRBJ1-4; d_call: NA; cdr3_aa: CASSPWRSTNEKLFF
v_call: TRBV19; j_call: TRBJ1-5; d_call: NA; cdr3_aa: CASSIGHSNQPQHF
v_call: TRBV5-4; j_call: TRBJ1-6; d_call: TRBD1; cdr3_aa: CASSPQGASNSPLHF
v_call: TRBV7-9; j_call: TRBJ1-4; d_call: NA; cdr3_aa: CASSWPMGAEKLFF
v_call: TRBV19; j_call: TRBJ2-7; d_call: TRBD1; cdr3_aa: CASRGTGSYEQYF
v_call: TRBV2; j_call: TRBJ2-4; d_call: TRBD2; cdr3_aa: CASSEGLAGVNIQYF
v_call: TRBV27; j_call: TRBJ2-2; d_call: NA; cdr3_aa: CASSHRILLVNTGELFF
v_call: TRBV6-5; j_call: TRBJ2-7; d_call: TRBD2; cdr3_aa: CASSPILAAYEQYF
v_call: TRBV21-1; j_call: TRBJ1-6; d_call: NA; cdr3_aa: CASSKAALRGNSPLHF
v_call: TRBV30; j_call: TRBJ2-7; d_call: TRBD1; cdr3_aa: CAWSRTGNYEQYF
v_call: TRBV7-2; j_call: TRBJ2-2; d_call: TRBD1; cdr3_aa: CASRHPGQGTGELFF
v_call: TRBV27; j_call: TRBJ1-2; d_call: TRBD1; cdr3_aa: CASSSDRGTGNYGYTF
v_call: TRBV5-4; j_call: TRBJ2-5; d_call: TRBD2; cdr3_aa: CASSPRTSGRGSQTQYF
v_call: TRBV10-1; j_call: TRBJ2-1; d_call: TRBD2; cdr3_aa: CASSESGAGGRSDEQFF
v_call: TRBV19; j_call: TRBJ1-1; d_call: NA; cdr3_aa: CASCSPTRVPEAFF